The rows below give T cell receptor beta chains drawn from one sample of a study of cytomegalovirus exposure and HLA in healthy donors. Repertoires were generated with immunoSEQ multiplex PCR, while TCRdb's copy carries only in-frame clones and drops some. The data contain about 130,000 clones, about three quarters of them singletons. The specimen sequenced was PBMCs. These receptors were taken from a man between 45 and 60 years old in good health and CMV-seronegative. Each CDR3 is given with its conserved first and last residue. The D gene is left open where the match is weak. Clone sizes are given selectively: once, few, many, or a class where the clone is expanded.

NA,TRBJ1-5,NA,TRBV7-6,TGTGCCAGCAGCTTAGCACCCGTCGGAGGAGAGCAGCCCCAGCATTTT,CASSLAPVGGEQPQHF
NA,TRBJ1-2,TRBD1,TRBV7-9,TGTGCCAGCAGCCGGGACAGCGACTATGACTACACCTTC,CASSRDSDYDYTF
NA,TRBJ2-3,NA,TRBV7-3,TGTGCCAGCAGAGCAACAGGGACAGATACGCAGTATTTT,CASRATGTDTQYF
NA,TRBJ2-3,NA,TRBV10-1,TGCGCCAGCAGTAAGACTGTCACGCAGTATTTT,CASSKTVTQYF
once,TRBJ2-1,NA,TRBV6-1,TGTGCCACCAGGAGTGGGACTGCAACCCCCGGGGAGCAGTTCTTC,CATRSGTATPGEQFF
NA,TRBJ2-1,TRBD2,TRBV7-8,TGTGCCAGCAGCTTATGGGAGGGGTATGAGCAGTTCTTC,CASSLWEGYEQFF
NA,TRBJ2-2,NA,TRBV13,TGTGCCAGCAGCTTGCCAGGGGCGCGGGACACCGGGGAGCTGTTTTTT,CASSLPGARDTGELFF
NA,TRBJ1-4,NA,TRBV27,TGTGCCAGCAGTCCTAGAGAGCACTATGAAAAACTGTTTTTT,CASSPREHYEKLFF
NA,TRBJ2-1,TRBD2,TRBV13,TGTGCCAGCAGCCCGGGACTAGCGGGAGCGTATGAGCAGTTCTTC,CASSPGLAGAYEQFF
NA,TRBJ1-1,TRBD1,TRBV4-1,TGCGCCAGCAGCCAAGATGGGGGGGCAGGGGGCGACCCCGCTAGGTCTTTCTTT,CASSQDGGAGGDPARSFF
NA,TRBJ1-1,TRBD1,TRBV19,TGTGCCAGTAGTGTTGGACAGGTCAACACTGAAGCTTTCTTT,CASSVGQVNTEAFF
NA,TRBJ2-3,NA,TRBV5-1,TGCGCCAGCAGCTTGGCCTCAGGGGCAGATACGCAGTATTTT,CASSLASGADTQYF